The entry below gives a single T cell receptor beta chain sequence along with its context. The data originate from a study of blood T cell repertoires in COVID-19. Measured with immunoSEQ multiplex PCR; TCRdb has only the in-frame clones, and not every one. The data hold 200,000 to 300,000 clones, with just under 90% observed a single time. The length of the CDR3 is 15 residues. V trimming: 3 bases; J trimming: 3 bases; junction bases outside the gene matches: 6. What was sequenced was peripheral blood. J is TRBJ2-7 and V is TRBV5-3; 10 bases map to TRBD2. TRBV5-3 is an ORF; its function is uncertain. The receptor was derived from a woman aged 35 to 49 with acute or convalescent COVID-19. CDR3 DNA sequence: TGTGCCAGAAGCTGGAAAAGGACTAGCGGCTACGAGCAGTACGTC. Encoded protein: CARSWKRTSGYEQYV.